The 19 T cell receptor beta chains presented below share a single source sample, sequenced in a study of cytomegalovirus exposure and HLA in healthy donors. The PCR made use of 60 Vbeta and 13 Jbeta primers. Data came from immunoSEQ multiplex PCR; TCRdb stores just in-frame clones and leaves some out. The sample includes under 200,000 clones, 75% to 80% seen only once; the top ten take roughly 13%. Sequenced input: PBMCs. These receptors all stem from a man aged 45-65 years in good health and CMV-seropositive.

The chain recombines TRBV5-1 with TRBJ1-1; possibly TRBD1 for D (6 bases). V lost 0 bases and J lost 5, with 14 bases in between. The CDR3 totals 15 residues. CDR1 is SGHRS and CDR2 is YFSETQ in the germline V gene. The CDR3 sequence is CASSLDGRGGTEAFF. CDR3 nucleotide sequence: TGCGCCAGCAGCTTGGACGGGAGGGGGGGGACTGAAGCTTTCTTT.

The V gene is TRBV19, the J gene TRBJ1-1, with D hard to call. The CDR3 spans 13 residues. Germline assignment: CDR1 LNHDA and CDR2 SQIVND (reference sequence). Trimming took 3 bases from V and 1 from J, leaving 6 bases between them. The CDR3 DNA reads TGTGCCAGTAGTATGGGCAAGAACACTGAAGCTTTCTTT. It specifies CASSMGKNTEAFF.

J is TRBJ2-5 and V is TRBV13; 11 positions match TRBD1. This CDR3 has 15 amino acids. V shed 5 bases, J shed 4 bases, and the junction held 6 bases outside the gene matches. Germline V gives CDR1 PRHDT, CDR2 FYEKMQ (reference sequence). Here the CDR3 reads CASSGGTGGVETQYF. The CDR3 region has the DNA TGTGCCAGCAGCGGCGGGACAGGGGGAGTAGAGACCCAGTACTTC. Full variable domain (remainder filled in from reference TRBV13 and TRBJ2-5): AAGVIQSPRHLIKEKRETATLKCYPIPRHDTVYWYQQGPGQDPQFLISFYEKMQSDKGSIPDRFSAQQFSDYHSELNMSSLELGDSALYFCASSGGTGGVETQYFGPGTRLLVL.

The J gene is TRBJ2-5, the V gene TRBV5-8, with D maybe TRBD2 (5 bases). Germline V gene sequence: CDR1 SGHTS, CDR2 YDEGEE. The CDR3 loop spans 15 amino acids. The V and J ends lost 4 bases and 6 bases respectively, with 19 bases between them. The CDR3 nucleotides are TGTGCCAGCAGCCCGACCCGGGGTGCCGCGCAGACCCAGTACTTC. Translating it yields CASSPTRGAAQTQYF.

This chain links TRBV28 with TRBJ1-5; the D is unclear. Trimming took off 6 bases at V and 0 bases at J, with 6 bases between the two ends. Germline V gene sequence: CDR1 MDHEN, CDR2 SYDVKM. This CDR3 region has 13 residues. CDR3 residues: CASSTYSNQPQHF. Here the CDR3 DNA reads TGTGCCAGCAGCACATATAGCAATCAGCCCCAGCATTTT.

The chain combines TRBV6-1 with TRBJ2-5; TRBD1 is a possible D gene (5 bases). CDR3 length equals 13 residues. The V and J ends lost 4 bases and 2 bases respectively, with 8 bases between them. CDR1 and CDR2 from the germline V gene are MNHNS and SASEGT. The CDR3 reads CASSGQLQETQYF. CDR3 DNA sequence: TGTGCCAGCAGTGGACAGCTACAAGAGACCCAGTACTTC.

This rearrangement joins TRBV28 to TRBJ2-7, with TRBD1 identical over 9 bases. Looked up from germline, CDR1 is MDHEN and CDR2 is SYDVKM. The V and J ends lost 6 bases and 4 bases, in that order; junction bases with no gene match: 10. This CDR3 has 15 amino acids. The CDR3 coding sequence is TGTGCCAGCAGCCCCGGGGGGACAGGGATTTACGAGCAGTACTTC. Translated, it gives CASSPGGTGIYEQYF.

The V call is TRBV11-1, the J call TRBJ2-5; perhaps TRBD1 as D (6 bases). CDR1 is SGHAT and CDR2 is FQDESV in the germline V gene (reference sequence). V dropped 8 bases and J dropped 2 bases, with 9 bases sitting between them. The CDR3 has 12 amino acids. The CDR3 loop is CASLGQQETQYF. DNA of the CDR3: TGTGCCAGCCTAGGACAGCAAGAGACCCAGTACTTC.

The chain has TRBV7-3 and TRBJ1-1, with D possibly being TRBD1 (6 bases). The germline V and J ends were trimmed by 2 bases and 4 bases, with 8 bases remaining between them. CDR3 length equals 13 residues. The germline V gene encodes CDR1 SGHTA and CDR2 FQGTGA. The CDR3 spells CASSLDRSTEAFF. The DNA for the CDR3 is TGTGCCAGCAGCTTAGACAGGAGCACTGAAGCTTTCTTT. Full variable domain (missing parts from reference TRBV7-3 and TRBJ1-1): GAGVSQTPSNKVTEKGKYVELRCDPISGHTALYWYRQSLGQGPEFLIYFQGTGAADDSGLPNDRFFAVRPEGSVSTLKIQRTERGDSAVYLCASSLDRSTEAFFGQGTRLTVV.

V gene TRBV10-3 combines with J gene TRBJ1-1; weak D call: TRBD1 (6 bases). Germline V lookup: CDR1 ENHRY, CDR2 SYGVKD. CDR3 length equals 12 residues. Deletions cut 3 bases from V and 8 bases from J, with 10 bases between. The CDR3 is CAISETTGEAFF. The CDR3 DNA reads TGTGCCATCAGTGAAACAACAGGGGAAGCTTTCTTT.

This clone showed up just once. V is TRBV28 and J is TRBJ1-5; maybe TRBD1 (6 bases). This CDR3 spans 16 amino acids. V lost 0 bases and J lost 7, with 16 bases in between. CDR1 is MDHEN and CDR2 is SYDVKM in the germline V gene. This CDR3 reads CASSLWAQGSNQPQHF. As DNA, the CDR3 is TGTGCCAGCAGTTTATGGGCGCAGGGGTCAAACCAGCCCCAGCATTTT. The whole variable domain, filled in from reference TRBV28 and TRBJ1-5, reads DVKVTQSSRYLVKRTGEKVFLECVQDMDHENMFWYRQDPGLGLRLIYFSYDVKMKEKGDIPEGYSVSREKKERFSLILESASTNQTSMYLCASSLWAQGSNQPQHFGDGTRLSIL.

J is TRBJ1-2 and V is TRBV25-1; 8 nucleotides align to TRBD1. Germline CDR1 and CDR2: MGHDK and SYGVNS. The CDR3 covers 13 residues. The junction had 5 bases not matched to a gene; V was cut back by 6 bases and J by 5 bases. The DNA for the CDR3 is TGTGCCAGCAGGAAGACAGGGGTGTATGGCTACACCTTC. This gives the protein CASRKTGVYGYTF.

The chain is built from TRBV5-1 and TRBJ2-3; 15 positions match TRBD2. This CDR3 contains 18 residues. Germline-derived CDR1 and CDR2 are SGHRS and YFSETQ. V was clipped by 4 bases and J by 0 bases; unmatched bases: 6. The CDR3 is CASSPGGLAGGSTDTQYF. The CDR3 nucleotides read TGCGCCAGCAGCCCGGGCGGACTAGCGGGGGGGAGCACAGATACGCAGTATTTT.

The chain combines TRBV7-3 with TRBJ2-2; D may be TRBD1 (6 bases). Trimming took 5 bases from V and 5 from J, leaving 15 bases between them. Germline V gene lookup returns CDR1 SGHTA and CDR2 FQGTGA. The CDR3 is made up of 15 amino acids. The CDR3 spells CASSRQANFTGELFF. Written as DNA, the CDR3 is TGTGCCAGCAGCCGACAGGCTAACTTTACCGGGGAGCTGTTTTTT.

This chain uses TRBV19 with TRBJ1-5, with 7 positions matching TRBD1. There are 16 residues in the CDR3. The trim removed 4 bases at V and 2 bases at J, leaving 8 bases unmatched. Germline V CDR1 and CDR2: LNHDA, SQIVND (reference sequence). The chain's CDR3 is CASSTKTGFGNQPQHF. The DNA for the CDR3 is TGTGCCAGTAGTACCAAGACAGGGTTTGGCAATCAGCCCCAGCATTTT.

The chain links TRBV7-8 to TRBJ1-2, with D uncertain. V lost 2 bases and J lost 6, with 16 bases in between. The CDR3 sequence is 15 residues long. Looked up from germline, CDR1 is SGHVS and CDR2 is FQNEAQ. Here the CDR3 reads CASSLLLRRMDGYTF. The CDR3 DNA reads TGTGCCAGCAGCTTATTGCTCAGGAGGATGGATGGCTACACCTTC.

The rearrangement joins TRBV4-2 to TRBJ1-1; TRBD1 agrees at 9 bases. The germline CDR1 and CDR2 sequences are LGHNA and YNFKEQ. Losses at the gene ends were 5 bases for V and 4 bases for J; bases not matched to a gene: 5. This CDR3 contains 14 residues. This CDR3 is CASSLETGGTEAFF. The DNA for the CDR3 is TGTGCCAGCAGCTTAGAGACAGGGGGCACTGAAGCTTTCTTT.

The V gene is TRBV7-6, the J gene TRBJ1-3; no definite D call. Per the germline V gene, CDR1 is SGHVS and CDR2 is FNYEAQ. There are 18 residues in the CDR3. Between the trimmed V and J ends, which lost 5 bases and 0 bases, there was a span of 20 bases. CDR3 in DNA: TGTGCCAGCAGCCAGCTTGGAACGGGGAGCTACTCTGGAAACACCATATATTTT. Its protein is CASSQLGTGSYSGNTIYF.

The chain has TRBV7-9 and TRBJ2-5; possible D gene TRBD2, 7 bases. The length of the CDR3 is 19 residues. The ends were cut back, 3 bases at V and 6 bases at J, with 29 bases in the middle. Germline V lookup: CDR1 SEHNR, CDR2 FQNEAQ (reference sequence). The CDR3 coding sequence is TGTGCCAGCAGCTTGAGGGGGGGCGATTCTTTTCGGCTTCAACAGACCCAGTACTTC. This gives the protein CASSLRGGDSFRLQQTQYF.